This T cell receptor beta chain was recorded in a study of T-cell memory formation after mild COVID-19. Between the trimmed V and J ends, which lost 3 bases and 6 bases, there was a span of 12 bases. CDR3 length: 13 amino acids. Germline lookup yields CDR1 LGHNA and CDR2 YSLEER. TCRdb fed the 5' RACE reads into MiXCR, producing one record per CDR3 protein. The data contain 550,000 to 650,000 distinct CDR3 sequences, about 18% of them singletons. This receptor was taken from an adult woman who had mild COVID-19 (a few samples of this study predate the infection). Cell type and time point are not known. The chain couples TRBV4-3 to TRBJ2-7; possible D gene TRBD1, 6 bases. Specimen: PBMCs or a T cell subset sorted from them (not recorded which). CDR3 sequence: CASSHFDRSEQYF. DNA for the CDR3: TGCGCCAGCAGCCATTTCGACAGGAGCGAGCAGTACTTC.